This passage covers 5 T cell receptor beta chains from one sample sequenced in a study of shared clonotypes between healthy human individuals. Assay used: immunoSEQ multiplex PCR; TCRdb lists only in-frame clones, some missing. The sample has about 2.5 million clones; about 90% are singletons. What was sequenced was naive CD4+ T cells from PBMCs. The subset: CD45RA+ positively selected. These receptors were obtained from a man younger than 35 in good health. Some clones in this sample may be carry-over from other donors' samples.

A single count supports this clone. V gene TRBV5-8 combines with J gene TRBJ1-2; D might be TRBD1 (6 bases). The V gene's germline CDR1 is SGHTS and CDR2 YDEGEE. The CDR3 runs 16 residues. The ends were cut back, 2 bases at V and 3 bases at J, with 17 bases in the middle. The CDR3 DNA reads TGTGCCAGCAGCTTACGACGGGGACAAGGGGACTATGGCTACACCTTC. As protein: CASSLRRGQGDYGYTF.

This clone was seen a single time. The rearrangement uses TRBV5-5 and TRBJ1-2, with no clear D. CDR1 SGHKS and CDR2 YYEKEE come from the germline V gene (reference sequence). With 4 bases removed from V and 0 bases from J, the gap between germline ends came to 7 bases. The CDR3 length is 13 residues. CDR3 sequence: CASSAGANYGYTF. Written as DNA, the CDR3 is TGTGCCAGCAGCGCCGGCGCTAACTATGGCTACACCTTC.

This chain links TRBV6-5 with TRBJ2-7, with D unclear. CDR1 and CDR2 (germline): MNHEY, SVGAGI. Trimming took 3 bases from V and 6 from J, leaving 18 bases between them. CDR3 length: 15 residues. CDR3 sequence: CASSYYGPALAEQYF. The CDR3 DNA reads as TGTGCCAGCAGTTATTACGGACCCGCACTCGCCGAGCAGTACTTC.

The chain is built from TRBV6-4 and TRBJ1-2; D unclear. Trimming removed 0 bases from V and 8 bases from J, with 13 bases in between. CDR3 length: 14 amino acids. Germline V gene sequence: CDR1 MRHNA, CDR2 SNTAGT. The CDR3 region is CASSDSALSGGYTF. CDR3 DNA sequence: TGTGCCAGCAGTGACTCGGCATTATCTGGGGGCTACACCTTC.

The chain carries TRBV28 and TRBJ2-4, with a possible D match to TRBD1 (5 bases). The CDR3 spans 18 residues. With 3 bases removed from V and 6 bases from J, the gap between germline ends came to 24 bases. Germline V CDR1 and CDR2: MDHEN, SYDVKM. In DNA form, the CDR3 reads TGTGCCAGCAGTTTCCTTAATCCACCTCCTGGGCAGGGAAACATTCAGTACTTC. Translated, it gives CASSFLNPPPGQGNIQYF.